The table lists the clone carrying this T cell receptor (beta chain) with many counts. Next came a second PCR, run for about 7 to 11 cycles, which used a sample-barcoded 5' primer along with a J-beta primer mix. Using its own MiXCR run on the 5' RACE reads, TCRdb lists one record per CDR3 protein. In the table there are about 380,000 distinct CDR3 sequences, about 49% of which are singletons. Each sample had at least 6 million PBMCs isolated. Per germline, CDR1 MNHNY and CDR2 SVGAGI (reference sequence). The CDR3 loop spans 15 amino acids. The germline V and J ends were trimmed by 7 bases and 3 bases, with 17 bases remaining between them. This sample stems from a study of blood T cells in healthy people across ages.

The rearrangement joins TRBV6-6 to TRBJ2-3; D tentatively fits TRBD1 or TRBD2 (7 bases each). Specimen: blood. The source is a man aged 55 to 70 in good health. The CDR3, as DNA: TGTGCCAGCAATAAAGGGAGGGGGCCTACAGATACGCAGTATTTT. It translates to CASNKGRGPTDTQYF.